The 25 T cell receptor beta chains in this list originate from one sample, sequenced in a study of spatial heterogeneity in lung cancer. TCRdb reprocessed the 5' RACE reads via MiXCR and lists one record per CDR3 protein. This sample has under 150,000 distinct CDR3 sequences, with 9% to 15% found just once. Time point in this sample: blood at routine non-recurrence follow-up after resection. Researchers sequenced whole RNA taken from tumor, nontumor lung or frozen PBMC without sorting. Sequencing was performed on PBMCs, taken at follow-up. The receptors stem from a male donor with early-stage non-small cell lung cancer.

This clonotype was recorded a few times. The CDR3 nucleotides read TGCGCCAGCAGCCAAGAAGGGAGCGGGGGGGCGCGAGCTGAAGCTTTCTTT. Translated: CASSQEGSGGARAEAFF. This chain links TRBV4-3 with TRBJ1-1; tentative D call: TRBD1 (6 bases). CDR3 length: 17 residues. Germline CDR1 LGHNA, CDR2 YSLEER. Between the trimmed V and J ends, which lost 0 bases and 6 bases, there was a span of 20 bases.

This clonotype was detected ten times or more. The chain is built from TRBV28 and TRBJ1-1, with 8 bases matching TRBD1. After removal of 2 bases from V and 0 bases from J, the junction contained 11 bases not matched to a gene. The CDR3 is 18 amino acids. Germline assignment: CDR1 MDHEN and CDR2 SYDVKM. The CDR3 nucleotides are TGTGCCAGCAGTTTACCAGGACAGGGTGGAGACATGAACACTGAAGCTTTCTTT. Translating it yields CASSLPGQGGDMNTEAFF. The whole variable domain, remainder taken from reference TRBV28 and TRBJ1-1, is DVKVTQSSRYLVKRTGEKVFLECVQDMDHENMFWYRQDPGLGLRLIYFSYDVKMKEKGDIPEGYSVSREKKERFSLILESASTNQTSMYLCASSLPGQGGDMNTEAFFGQGTRLTVV.

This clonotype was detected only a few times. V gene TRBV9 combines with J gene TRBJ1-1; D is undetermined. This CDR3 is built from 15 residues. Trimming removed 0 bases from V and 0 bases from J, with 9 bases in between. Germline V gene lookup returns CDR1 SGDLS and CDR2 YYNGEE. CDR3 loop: CASSVDMVLNTEAFF. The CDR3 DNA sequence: TGTGCCAGCAGCGTAGATATGGTCTTGAACACTGAAGCTTTCTTT.

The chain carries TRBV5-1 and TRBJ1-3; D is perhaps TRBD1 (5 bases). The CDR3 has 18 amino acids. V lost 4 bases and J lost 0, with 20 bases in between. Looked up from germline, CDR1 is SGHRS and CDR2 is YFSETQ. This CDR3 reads CASSHGGKELLSGNTIYF. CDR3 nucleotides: TGCGCCAGCAGCCATGGGGGGAAAGAACTTCTCTCTGGAAACACCATATATTTT. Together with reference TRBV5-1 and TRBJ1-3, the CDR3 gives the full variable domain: KAGVTQTPRYLIKTRGQQVTLSCSPISGHRSVSWYQQTPGQGLQFLFEYFSETQRNKGNFPGRFSGRQFSNSRSEMNVSTLELGDSALYLCASSHGGKELLSGNTIYFGEGSWLTVV.

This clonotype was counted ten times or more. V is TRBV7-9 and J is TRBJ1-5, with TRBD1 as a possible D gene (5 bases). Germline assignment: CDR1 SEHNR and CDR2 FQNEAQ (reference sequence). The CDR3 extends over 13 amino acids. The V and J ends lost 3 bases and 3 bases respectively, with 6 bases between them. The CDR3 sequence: CASSLGVNQPQHF. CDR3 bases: TGTGCCAGCAGCTTGGGGGTCAATCAGCCCCAGCATTTT.

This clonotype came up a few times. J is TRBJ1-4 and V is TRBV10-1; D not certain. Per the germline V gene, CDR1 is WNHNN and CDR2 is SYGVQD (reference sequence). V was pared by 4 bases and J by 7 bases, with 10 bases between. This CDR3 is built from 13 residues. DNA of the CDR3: TGCGCCAGCAGTGCATCGGTTGGTGAAAAACTGTTTTTT. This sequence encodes CASSASVGEKLFF.

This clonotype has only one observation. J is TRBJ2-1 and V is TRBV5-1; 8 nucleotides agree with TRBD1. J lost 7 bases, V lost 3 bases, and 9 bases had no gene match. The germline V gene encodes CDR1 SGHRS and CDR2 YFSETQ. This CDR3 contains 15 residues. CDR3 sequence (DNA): TGCGCCAGCAGCTCGAGTCCCAGGGGGCAAAATGAGCAGTTCTTC. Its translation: CASSSSPRGQNEQFF.

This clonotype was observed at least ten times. In DNA form, the CDR3 reads TGTGCCAGCAGTCCAACCGGGACTACCGGCACAGATACGCAGTATTTT. Encoded protein: CASSPTGTTGTDTQYF. The chain recombines TRBV12-3 or TRBV12-4 with TRBJ2-3, with 7 bases fitting TRBD2. The CDR3 totals 16 residues. The junction had 9 bases not matched to a gene; V was cut back by 5 bases and J by 1 base.

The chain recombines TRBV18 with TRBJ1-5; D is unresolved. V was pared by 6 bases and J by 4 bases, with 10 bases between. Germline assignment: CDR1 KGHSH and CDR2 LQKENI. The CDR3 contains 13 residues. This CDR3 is CASSPDPNQPQHF. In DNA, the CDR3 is TGTGCCAGCTCCCCCGACCCGAATCAGCCCCAGCATTTT.

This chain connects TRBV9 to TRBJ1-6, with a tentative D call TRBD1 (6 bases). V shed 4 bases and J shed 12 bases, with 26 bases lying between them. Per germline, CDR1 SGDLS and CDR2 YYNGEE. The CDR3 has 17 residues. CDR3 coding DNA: TGTGCCAGCAGCTCATCAGGGGCTACCTATACCGGGGGACCCCTCCACTTT. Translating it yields CASSSSGATYTGGPLHF.

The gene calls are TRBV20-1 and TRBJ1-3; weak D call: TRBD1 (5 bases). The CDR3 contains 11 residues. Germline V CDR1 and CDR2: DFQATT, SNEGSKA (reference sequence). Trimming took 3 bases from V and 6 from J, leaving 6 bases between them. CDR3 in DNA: TGCAGTGCTAGGGGGGTAAACACCATATATTTT. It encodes CSARGVNTIYF.

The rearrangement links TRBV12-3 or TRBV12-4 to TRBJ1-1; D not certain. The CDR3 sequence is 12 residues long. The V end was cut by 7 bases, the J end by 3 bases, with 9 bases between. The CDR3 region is CASTWSDTEAFF. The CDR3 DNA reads TGTGCCAGCACCTGGTCGGACACTGAAGCTTTCTTT.

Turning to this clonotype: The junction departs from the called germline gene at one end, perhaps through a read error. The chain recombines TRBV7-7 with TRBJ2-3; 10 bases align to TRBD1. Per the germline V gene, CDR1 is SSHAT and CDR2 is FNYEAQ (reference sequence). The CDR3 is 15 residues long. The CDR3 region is CASSFRDRGTDTQYF. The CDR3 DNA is TGTGCTAGCAGCTTCCGGGACAGGGGTACAGATACGCAGTATTTT.

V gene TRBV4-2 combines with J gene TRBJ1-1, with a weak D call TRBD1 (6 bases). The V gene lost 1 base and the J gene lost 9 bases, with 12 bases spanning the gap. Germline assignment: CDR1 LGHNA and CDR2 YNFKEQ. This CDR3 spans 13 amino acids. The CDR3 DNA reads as TGTGCCAGCAGCCAAGGGGTCACAGGGCAAGCTTTCTTT. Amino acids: CASSQGVTGQAFF.

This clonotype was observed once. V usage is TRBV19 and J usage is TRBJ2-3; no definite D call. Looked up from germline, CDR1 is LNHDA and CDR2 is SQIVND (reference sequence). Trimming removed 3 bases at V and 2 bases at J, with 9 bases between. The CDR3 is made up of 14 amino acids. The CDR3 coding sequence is TGTGCCAGTAGTATTACTGTTCTCACAGATACGCAGTATTTT. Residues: CASSITVLTDTQYF.

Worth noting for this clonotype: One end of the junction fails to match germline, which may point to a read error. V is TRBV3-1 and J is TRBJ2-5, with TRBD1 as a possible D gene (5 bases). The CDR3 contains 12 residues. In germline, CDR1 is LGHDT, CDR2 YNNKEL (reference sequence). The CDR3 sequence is CASSQGQGPRNF. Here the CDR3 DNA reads TGTGCCAGCAGCCAAGGTCAGGGTCCGAGGAACTTC.

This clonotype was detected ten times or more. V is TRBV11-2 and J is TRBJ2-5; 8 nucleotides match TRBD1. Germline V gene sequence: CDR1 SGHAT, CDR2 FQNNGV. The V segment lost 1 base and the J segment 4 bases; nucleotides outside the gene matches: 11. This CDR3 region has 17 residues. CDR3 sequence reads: CASSLGADRGGSETQYF. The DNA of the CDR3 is TGTGCCAGCAGCTTAGGTGCCGACAGGGGAGGCTCAGAGACCCAGTACTTC.

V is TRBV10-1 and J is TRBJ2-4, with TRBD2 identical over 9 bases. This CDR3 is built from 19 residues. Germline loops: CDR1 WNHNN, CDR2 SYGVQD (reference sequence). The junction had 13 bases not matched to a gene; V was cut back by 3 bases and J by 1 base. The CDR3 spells CASSDTAGGPLTAKNIQYF. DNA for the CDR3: TGCGCCAGCAGTGATACGGCGGGGGGGCCGTTGACGGCCAAAAACATTCAGTACTTC.

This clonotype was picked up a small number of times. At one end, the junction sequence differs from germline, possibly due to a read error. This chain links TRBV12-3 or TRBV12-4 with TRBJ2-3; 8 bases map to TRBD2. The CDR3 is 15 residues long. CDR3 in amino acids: CASSPAGVGTDTQYF. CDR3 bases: TGTGCCAGCAGCCCAGCGGGGGTAGGCACGGATACGCAGTATTTT.

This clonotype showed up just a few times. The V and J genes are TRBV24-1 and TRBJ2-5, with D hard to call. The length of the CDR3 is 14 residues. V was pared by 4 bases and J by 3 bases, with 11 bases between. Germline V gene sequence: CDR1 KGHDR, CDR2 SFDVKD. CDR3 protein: CATSDPKAEETQYF. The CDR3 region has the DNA TGTGCCACCAGTGACCCGAAGGCAGAAGAGACCCAGTACTTC.

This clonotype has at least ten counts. CDR3 region: CASSDGGLTDTQYF. The CDR3 DNA sequence: TGTGCCAGCAGTGATGGGGGTCTCACAGATACGCAGTATTTT. This chain joins TRBV2 and TRBJ2-3; perhaps D is TRBD1 or TRBD2 (5 bases each). The CDR3 extends over 14 amino acids. Germline V gives CDR1 SNHLY, CDR2 FYNNEI. Trimming stripped 3 bases from V and 2 bases from J, with 9 bases between.

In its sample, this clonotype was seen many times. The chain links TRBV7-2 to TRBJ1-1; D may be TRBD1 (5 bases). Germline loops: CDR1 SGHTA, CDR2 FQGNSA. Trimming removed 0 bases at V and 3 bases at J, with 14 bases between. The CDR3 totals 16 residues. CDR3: CASSLARRETDTEAFF. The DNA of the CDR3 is TGTGCCAGCAGCTTAGCGCGTCGGGAGACAGACACTGAAGCTTTCTTT.

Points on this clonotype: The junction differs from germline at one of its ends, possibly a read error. Here the CDR3 reads CVSSGDNNSPLHF. The CDR3 nucleotides read TGCGTCAGCAGCGGGGACAATAATTCACCCCTCCACTTT. The chain combines TRBV5-1 with TRBJ1-6, with D tentatively TRBD1 (6 bases). The germline CDR1 and CDR2 sequences are SGHRS and YFSETQ. The CDR3 length is 13 residues.

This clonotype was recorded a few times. The CDR3 DNA reads TGCAGTGCTAGTCCAGGACAGGATGAAGCTTTCTTT. Translated: CSASPGQDEAFF. The rearrangement uses TRBV20-1 and TRBJ1-1; TRBD1 matches at 7 bases. This CDR3 is built from 12 residues. With V trimmed by 3 bases and J by 7 bases, 5 bases remained unmatched. Germline-derived CDR1 and CDR2 are DFQATT and SNEGSKA (reference sequence).

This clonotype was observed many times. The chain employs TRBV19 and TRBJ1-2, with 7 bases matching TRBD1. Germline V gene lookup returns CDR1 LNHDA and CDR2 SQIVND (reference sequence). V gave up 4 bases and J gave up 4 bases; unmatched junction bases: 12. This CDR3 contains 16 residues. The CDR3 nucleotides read TGTGCCAGTAGTAGGCCCGGGACAGATAACTTCTATGGCTACACCTTC. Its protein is CASSRPGTDNFYGYTF.